A single sample is the source of the 21 T cell receptor beta chains below, sequenced in a study of regulatory T cells in long-lasting Graves disease. iRepertoire HTBI primers and Arm-PCR of CDR3 regions built TCR beta libraries. TCRdb re-called the multiplex PCR reads with MiXCR, one entry per CDR3 protein. The table shows under 500,000 distinct CDR3 sequences, with about 15% occurring only once. Time point noted: newly diagnosed GD, antithyroid drugs for less than 3 months. Scientists built the TCR library using RNA that was extracted from PBMCs. These data are also associated with another study on T cells in Graves' hyperthyroidism and ophthalmopathy.

The specimen was peripheral blood mononuclear cells (PBMCs), collected at new diagnosis, from a patient treated with antithyroid drugs. These receptors came from a woman aged 25 to 45 with Graves disease.

The chain is built from TRBV20-1 and TRBJ2-7; D not resolved. This CDR3 comprises 13 residues. Trimming took off 6 bases at V and 2 bases at J, with 14 bases between the two ends. Per the germline V gene, CDR1 is DFQATT and CDR2 is SNEGSKA (reference sequence). The DNA for the CDR3 is TGCAGTGCCGCCCCGACGGAAACCTACGAGCAGTACTTC. Its translation is CSAAPTETYEQYF.

This clonotype was recorded at least ten times. V and J are TRBV11-2 and TRBJ2-7; 9 nucleotides agree with TRBD2. The CDR3 consists of 14 residues. The trim removed 1 base at V and 2 bases at J, leaving 0 bases unmatched. From germline, CDR1 is SGHAT and CDR2 FQNNGV. The CDR3 spells CASSLGLAAYEQYF. The CDR3 bases are TGTGCCAGCAGCTTAGGACTAGCGGCCTACGAGCAGTACTTC. Drawing the rest from reference TRBV11-2 and TRBJ2-7, the complete variable domain is EAGVAQSPRYKIIEKRQSVAFWCNPISGHATLYWYQQILGQGPKLLIQFQNNGVVDDSQLPKDRFSAERLKGVDSTLKIQPAKLEDSAVYLCASSLGLAAYEQYFGPGTRLTVT.

This clonotype was picked up many times. V usage is TRBV20-1 and J usage is TRBJ1-2; 7 bases match TRBD1. The CDR3 runs 13 residues. In germline, CDR1 is DFQATT, CDR2 SNEGSKA (reference sequence). V trimming: 3 bases; J trimming: 5 bases; junction bases outside the gene matches: 6. CDR3 nucleotides: TGCAGTGCTAGGGGGACAGCGGCATATGGCTACACCTTC. Translation: CSARGTAAYGYTF.

This clonotype was recorded many times. The chain has TRBV2 and TRBJ2-3; 7 nucleotides line up with TRBD1. Germline lookup yields CDR1 SNHLY and CDR2 FYNNEI. The J segment lost 9 bases and the V segment lost 8 bases, leaving 8 bases of the junction unmatched. The CDR3 covers 12 residues. This CDR3 reads CASQQGVSTQYF. The DNA of the CDR3 is TGTGCCAGCCAGCAGGGGGTCTCCACGCAGTATTTT.

This chain joins TRBV12-3 or TRBV12-4 and TRBJ2-5, with D tentatively TRBD2 (6 bases). The CDR3 is made up of 17 amino acids. V was shortened by 1 base and J by 3 bases, with 18 bases between the two germline ends. The CDR3 nucleotides are TGTGCCAGCAGTTTAGTGCCTGGAGGAGGGCGTAAAGAGACCCAGTACTTC. Translated, it gives CASSLVPGGGRKETQYF.

This clonotype was counted ten times or more. The chain joins TRBV7-2 to TRBJ2-3; the D call may be TRBD1 or TRBD2 (5 bases each). V lost 2 bases and J 5 bases, leaving 11 bases between the germline ends. This CDR3 has 14 residues. The germline V gene has CDR1 SGHTA and CDR2 FQGNSA. The CDR3 here is CASSLSPRGDTQYF. The CDR3 region has the DNA TGTGCCAGCAGCTTATCTCCGAGGGGAGATACGCAGTATTTT.

V gene TRBV7-2 combines with J gene TRBJ2-7; D remains ambiguous. Per the germline V gene, CDR1 is SGHTA and CDR2 is FQGNSA. The CDR3 is 14 amino acids. The ends were cut back, 5 bases at V and 0 bases at J, with 11 bases in the middle. The CDR3 DNA follows: TGTGCCAGCAGCCCCGGCCACAGCTCCTACGAGCAGTACTTC. It encodes CASSPGHSSYEQYF.

The chain links TRBV7-8 to TRBJ2-7, with 7 bases lining up with TRBD1. Germline V gene data show CDR1 as SGHVS and CDR2 as FQNEAQ. This CDR3 has 14 residues. Trimming took 1 base from V and 4 from J; bases not matched to a gene: 4. The CDR3 is CASSLVQGVYEQYF. The DNA of the CDR3 is TGTGCCAGCAGCTTAGTTCAGGGGGTTTACGAGCAGTACTTC.

This clonotype was detected only a few times. This chain connects TRBV10-3 to TRBJ2-4; D may match TRBD1 or TRBD2 (5 bases each). V shed 4 bases and J shed 5 bases, with 12 bases lying between them. The CDR3 has 14 amino acids. Per germline, CDR1 ENHRY and CDR2 SYGVKD. CDR3 nucleotides: TGTGCCATCAGTGGGTCAAGGGGACAAAACATTCAGTACTTC. This codes for CAISGSRGQNIQYF.

This clonotype has a handful of counts. DNA for the CDR3: TGTGCCAGTGGACAGGGGGCTCTGGCCGGCACAGATACGCAGTATTTT. Translating it yields CASGQGALAGTDTQYF. V gene TRBV19 combines with J gene TRBJ2-3; 11 positions match TRBD1. From germline, CDR1 is LNHDA and CDR2 SQIVND (reference sequence). V gave up 8 bases and J gave up 1 base; unmatched junction bases: 8. This CDR3 spans 16 amino acids.

In its sample, this clonotype was seen a few times. V and J are TRBV7-8 and TRBJ1-2; D is ambiguous. The germline gives CDR1 SGHVS, CDR2 FQNEAQ. Between the trimmed V and J ends, which lost 0 bases and 4 bases, there was a span of 12 bases. CDR3 size: 15 residues. In DNA form, the CDR3 reads TGTGCCAGCAGCTTAGCGCTCTCGAACAGCTATGGCTACACCTTC. Amino acid sequence: CASSLALSNSYGYTF. Supplemented by reference TRBV7-8 and TRBJ1-2, the full variable domain reads GAGVSQSPRYKVAKRGQDVALRCDPISGHVSLFWYQQALGQGPEFLTYFQNEAQLDKSGLPSDRFFAERPEGSVSTLKIQRTQQEDSAVYLCASSLALSNSYGYTFGSGTRLTVV.

In this sample, this clonotype turned up a few times. This chain joins TRBV19 and TRBJ1-2; a possible D gene is TRBD1 (5 bases). The CDR3 is 14 amino acids. Per germline, CDR1 LNHDA and CDR2 SQIVND (reference sequence). V gave up 6 bases and J gave up 3 bases, with 14 bases separating them. CDR3 in amino acids: CASSPRDPYYGYTF. The CDR3 DNA reads TGTGCCAGTAGCCCCAGGGATCCGTACTATGGCTACACCTTC.

This chain joins TRBV6-1 and TRBJ1-1; 7 bases align to TRBD1. In germline, CDR1 is MNHNS, CDR2 SASEGT. The V and J ends lost 5 bases and 3 bases, in that order; junction bases with no gene match: 9. This CDR3 is 15 amino acids long. Written as DNA, the CDR3 is TGTGCCAGCAGTCCCAGGGGGGGCACGGACACTGAAGCTTTCTTT. The encoded protein is CASSPRGGTDTEAFF.

This clonotype was observed a handful of times. The chain joins TRBV29-1 to TRBJ2-3, with TRBD1 matching over 8 bases. The CDR3 is 12 amino acids. Per the germline V gene, CDR1 is SQVTM and CDR2 is ANQGSEA. The trim removed 7 bases at V and 6 bases at J, leaving 6 bases unmatched. CDR3: CSAMDRVDTQYF. Here the CDR3 DNA reads TGCAGCGCCATGGACAGGGTCGATACGCAGTATTTT.

Many counts were recorded for this clonotype. The chain has TRBV28 and TRBJ1-2, with D hard to call. This CDR3 is 13 amino acids long. Germline-derived CDR1 and CDR2 are MDHEN and SYDVKM. The V end was cut by 2 bases, the J end by 4 bases, with 8 bases between. For the CDR3, the DNA is TGTGCCAGCAGTTTAGACCAAGCCTATGGCTACACCTTC. Its translation is CASSLDQAYGYTF.

In this sample, this clonotype turned up many times. The chain combines TRBV20-1 with TRBJ2-7, with D possibly called TRBD1 or TRBD2 (5 bases each). Trimming shortened V by 5 bases and J by 8 bases, and 19 bases separated the two germline ends. The germline V gene encodes CDR1 DFQATT and CDR2 SNEGSKA (reference sequence). This CDR3 comprises 13 residues. The CDR3 sequence: CSAQGGGGDKQYF. The CDR3 region has the DNA TGCAGTGCTCAGGGTGGAGGTGGCGACAAGCAGTACTTC.

V is TRBV11-1 and J is TRBJ1-4; the D gene is possibly TRBD1 (6 bases). Trimming took 3 bases from V and 7 from J, leaving 12 bases between them. From germline, CDR1 is SGHAT and CDR2 FQDESV (reference sequence). The CDR3 runs 14 residues. The CDR3, as DNA: TGTGCCAGCAGCTTGCCGGGGGCGGGTGAAAAACTGTTTTTT. Its translation: CASSLPGAGEKLFF.

The chain links TRBV5-1 to TRBJ2-2; TRBD2 aligns across 7 bases. V lost 0 bases to trimming and J lost 3 bases; unmatched junction nucleotides: 5. Per germline, CDR1 SGHRS and CDR2 YFSETQ. The length of the CDR3 is 16 residues. Here the CDR3 reads CASSLGLADYTGELFF. The CDR3 DNA is TGCGCCAGCAGCTTGGGGCTAGCGGACTACACCGGGGAGCTGTTTTTT.

The genes are TRBV4-1 and TRBJ2-2; TRBD1 matches 9 bases. This CDR3 spans 17 amino acids. Trimming cost V 3 bases and J 5 bases; bases outside gene matches: 10. From germline, CDR1 is MGHRA and CDR2 YSYEKL. The CDR3 DNA is TGCGCCAGCAGCCATCGAGCCGGACAGGGGTGGACCGGGGAGCTGTTTTTT. Translation gives CASSHRAGQGWTGELFF.

This clonotype was seen many times. This chain links TRBV18 with TRBJ1-2; D is ambiguous. CDR3 length: 15 residues. V gave up 3 bases and J gave up 2 bases, with 13 bases separating them. Germline values: CDR1 KGHSH, CDR2 LQKENI. The CDR3 sequence is CASSPYSGPNYGYTF. CDR3 coding DNA: TGTGCCAGCTCACCCTACTCCGGGCCAAACTATGGCTACACCTTC.

This clonotype was seen a few times. The chain combines TRBV10-1 with TRBJ2-2; possibly TRBD1 for D (6 bases). Germline V gives CDR1 WNHNN, CDR2 SYGVQD (reference sequence). V was pared by 5 bases and J by 4 bases, with 11 bases between. The CDR3 has 14 residues. CDR3 in DNA: TGCGCCAGCAGTCTAGGACAGACCACCGGGGAGCTGTTTTTT. This translates into CASSLGQTTGELFF.